This T cell receptor beta chain was sequenced during a study of Ad26.COV2.S vaccination and SARS-CoV-2 variants. Clones were read by immunoSEQ multiplex PCR, and TCRdb kept only the in-frame ones, dropping some. The sample carries a few hundred thousand clones, around 87% recorded once. Indicated treatment: over 15 received Ad26.COV2.S at low or high dose, single or two shots; about 5 received placebo; per-sample allocation not given. Day 63 after the first injection of vaccine or placebo was the sampling time. Study results and limitations: Relative to placebo recipients, vaccine recipients exhibited elevated spike-specific TCR breadth.

In regard to this clone: Its antigen is not known.

The sequence came from a person aged 18-65 years who received the Ad26.COV2.S COVID-19 vaccine or a placebo. Sequenced here: peripheral blood, sampled in a trial of Ad26.COV2.S vaccine versus placebo.

CDR3 nucleotides: TGCGCCAGCAGCCAAGATAGCGGCGGCTCTGGAAACACCATATATTTT. The encoded protein is CASSQDSGGSGNTIYF. V usage is TRBV4-3 and J usage is TRBJ1-3, with D unresolved. The germline gives CDR1 LGHNA, CDR2 YSLEER. V gave up 0 bases and J gave up 0 bases, with 9 bases separating them. This CDR3 is 16 amino acids long.